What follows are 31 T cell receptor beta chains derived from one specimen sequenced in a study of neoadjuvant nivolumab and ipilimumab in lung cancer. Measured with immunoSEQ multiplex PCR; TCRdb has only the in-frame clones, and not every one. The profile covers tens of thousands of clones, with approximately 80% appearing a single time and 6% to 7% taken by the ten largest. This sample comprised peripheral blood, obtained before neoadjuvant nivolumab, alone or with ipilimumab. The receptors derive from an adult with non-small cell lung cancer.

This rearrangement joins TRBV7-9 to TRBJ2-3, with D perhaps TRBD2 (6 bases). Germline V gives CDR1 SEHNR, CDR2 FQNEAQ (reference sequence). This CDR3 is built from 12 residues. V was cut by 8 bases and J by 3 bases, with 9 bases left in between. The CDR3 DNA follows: TGTGCCAGCGGGAGGACTACAGATACGCAGTATTTT. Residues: CASGRTTDTQYF.

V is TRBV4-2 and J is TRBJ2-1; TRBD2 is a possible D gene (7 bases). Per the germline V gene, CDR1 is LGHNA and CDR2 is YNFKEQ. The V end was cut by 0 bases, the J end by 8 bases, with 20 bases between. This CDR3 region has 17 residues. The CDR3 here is CASSQEETGGFTDEQFF. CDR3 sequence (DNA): TGTGCCAGCAGCCAAGAAGAAACGGGGGGCTTCACGGATGAGCAGTTCTTC.

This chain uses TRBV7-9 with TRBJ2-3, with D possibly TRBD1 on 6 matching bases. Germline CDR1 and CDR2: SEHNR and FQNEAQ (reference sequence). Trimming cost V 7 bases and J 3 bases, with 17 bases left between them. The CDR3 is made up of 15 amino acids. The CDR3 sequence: CASKRTDLPTDTQYF. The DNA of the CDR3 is TGTGCCAGCAAGCGGACAGATCTCCCTACAGATACGCAGTATTTT.

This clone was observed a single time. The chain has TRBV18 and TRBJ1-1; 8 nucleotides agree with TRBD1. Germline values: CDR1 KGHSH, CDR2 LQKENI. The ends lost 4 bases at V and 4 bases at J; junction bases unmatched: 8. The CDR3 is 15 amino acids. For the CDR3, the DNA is TGTGCCAGCTCACAAGAGACAGGGGAGACCACTGAAGCTTTCTTT. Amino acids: CASSQETGETTEAFF. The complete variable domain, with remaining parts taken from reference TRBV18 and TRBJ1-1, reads NAGVMQNPRHLVRRRGQEARLRCSPMKGHSHVYWYRQLPEEGLKFMVYLQKENIIDESGMPKERFSAEFPKEGPSILRIQQVVRGDSAAYFCASSQETGETTEAFFGQGTRLTVV.

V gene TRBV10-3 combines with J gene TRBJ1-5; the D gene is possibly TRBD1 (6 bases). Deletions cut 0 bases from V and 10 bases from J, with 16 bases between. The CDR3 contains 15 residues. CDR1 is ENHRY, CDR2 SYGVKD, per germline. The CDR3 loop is CAISESNSGEGPQHF. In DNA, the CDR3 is TGTGCCATCAGTGAGTCGAATTCAGGGGAGGGTCCCCAGCATTTT.

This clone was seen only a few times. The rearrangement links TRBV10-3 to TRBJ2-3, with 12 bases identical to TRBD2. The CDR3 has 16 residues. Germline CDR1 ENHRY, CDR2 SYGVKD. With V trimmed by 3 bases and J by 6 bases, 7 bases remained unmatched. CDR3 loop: CAISDGTSGSLDTQYF. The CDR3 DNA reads TGTGCCATCAGTGACGGGACTAGCGGGTCCCTGGATACGCAGTATTTT.

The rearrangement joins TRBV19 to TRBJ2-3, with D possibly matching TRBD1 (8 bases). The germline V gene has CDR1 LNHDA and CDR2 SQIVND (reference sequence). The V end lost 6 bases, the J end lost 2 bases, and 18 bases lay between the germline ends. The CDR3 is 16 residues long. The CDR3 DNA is TGTGCCAGTAGCCCCCTAACAGGGGGGGACACAGATACGCAGTATTTT. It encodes CASSPLTGGDTDTQYF.

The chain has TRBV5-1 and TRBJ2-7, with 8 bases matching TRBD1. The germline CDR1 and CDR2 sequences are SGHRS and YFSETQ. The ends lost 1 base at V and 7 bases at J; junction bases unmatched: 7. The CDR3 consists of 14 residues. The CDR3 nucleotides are TGCGCCAGCAGCTTGAGGTCGGACAGGGATGAGCAGTACTTC. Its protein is CASSLRSDRDEQYF.

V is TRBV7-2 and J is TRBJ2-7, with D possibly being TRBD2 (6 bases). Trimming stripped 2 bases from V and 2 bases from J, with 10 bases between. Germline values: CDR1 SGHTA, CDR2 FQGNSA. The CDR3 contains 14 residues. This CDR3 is CASSLSGSTYEQYF. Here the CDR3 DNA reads TGTGCCAGCAGCTTAAGCGGGTCCACCTACGAGCAGTACTTC.

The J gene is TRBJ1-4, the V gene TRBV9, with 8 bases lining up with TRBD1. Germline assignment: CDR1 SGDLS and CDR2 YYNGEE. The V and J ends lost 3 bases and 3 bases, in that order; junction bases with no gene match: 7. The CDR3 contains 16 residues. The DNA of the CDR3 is TGTGCCAGCAGCGCTTGGACAGGGCTTGCTAATGAAAAACTGTTTTTT. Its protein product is CASSAWTGLANEKLFF.

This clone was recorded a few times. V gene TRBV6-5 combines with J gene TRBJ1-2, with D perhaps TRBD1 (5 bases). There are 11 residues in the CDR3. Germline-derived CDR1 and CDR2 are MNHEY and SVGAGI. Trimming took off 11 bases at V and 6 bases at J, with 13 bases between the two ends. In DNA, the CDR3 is TGTGCCGTAGGGACGTCACATGGCTACACCTTC. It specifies CAVGTSHGYTF.

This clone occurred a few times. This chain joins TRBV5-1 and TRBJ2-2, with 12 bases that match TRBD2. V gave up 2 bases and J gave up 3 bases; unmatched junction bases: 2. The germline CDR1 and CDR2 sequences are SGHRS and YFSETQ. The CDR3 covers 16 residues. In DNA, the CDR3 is TGCGCCAGCAGCTTAACTAGCGGGGGGTACACCGGGGAGCTGTTTTTT. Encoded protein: CASSLTSGGYTGELFF.

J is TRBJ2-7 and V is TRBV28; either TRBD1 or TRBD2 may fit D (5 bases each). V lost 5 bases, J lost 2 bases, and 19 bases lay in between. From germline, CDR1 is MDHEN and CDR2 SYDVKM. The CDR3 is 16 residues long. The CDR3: CASSMGPGDATYEQYF. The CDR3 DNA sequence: TGTGCCAGCAGTATGGGGCCCGGGGACGCCACCTACGAGCAGTACTTC.

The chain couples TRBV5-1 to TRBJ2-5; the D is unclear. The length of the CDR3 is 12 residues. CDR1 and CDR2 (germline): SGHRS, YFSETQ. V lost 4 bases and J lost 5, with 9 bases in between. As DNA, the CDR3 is TGCGCCAGCAGCCATCAAAGGGAGACCCAGTACTTC. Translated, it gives CASSHQRETQYF.

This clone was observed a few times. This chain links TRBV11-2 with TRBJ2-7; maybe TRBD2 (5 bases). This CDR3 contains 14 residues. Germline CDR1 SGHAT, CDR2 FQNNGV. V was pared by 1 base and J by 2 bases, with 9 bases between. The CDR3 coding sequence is TGTGCCAGCAGCTTAGGGCAGACTACCTACGAGCAGTACTTC. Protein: CASSLGQTTYEQYF.

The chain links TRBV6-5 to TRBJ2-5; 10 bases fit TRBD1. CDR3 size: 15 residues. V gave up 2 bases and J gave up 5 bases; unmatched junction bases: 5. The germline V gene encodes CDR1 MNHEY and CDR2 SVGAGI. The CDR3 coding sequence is TGTGCCAGCAGTTACCGGGACAGGGGATGGGAGACCCAGTACTTC. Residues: CASSYRDRGWETQYF.

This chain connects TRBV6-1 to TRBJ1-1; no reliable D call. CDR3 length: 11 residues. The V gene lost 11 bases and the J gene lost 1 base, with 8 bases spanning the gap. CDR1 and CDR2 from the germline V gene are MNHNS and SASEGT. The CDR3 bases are TGTGCCGCTCGAAGGAACACTGAAGCTTTCTTT. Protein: CAARRNTEAFF.

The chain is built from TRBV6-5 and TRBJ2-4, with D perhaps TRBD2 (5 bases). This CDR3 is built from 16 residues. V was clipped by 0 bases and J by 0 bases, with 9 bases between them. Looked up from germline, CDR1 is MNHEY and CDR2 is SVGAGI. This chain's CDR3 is CASSYSRVGAKNIQYF. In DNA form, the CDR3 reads TGTGCCAGCAGTTACTCGAGGGTCGGAGCCAAAAACATTCAGTACTTC.

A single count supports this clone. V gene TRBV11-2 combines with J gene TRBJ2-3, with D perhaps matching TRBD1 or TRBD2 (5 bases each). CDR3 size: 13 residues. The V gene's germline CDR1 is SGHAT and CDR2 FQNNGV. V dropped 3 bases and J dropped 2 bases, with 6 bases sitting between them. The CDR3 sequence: CASSLGDTDTQYF. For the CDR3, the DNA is TGTGCCAGCAGCTTGGGGGACACAGATACGCAGTATTTT.

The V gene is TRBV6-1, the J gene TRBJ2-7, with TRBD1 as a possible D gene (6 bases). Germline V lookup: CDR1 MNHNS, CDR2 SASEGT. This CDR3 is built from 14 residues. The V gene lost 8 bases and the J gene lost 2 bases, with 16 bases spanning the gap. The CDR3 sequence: CASHVGTPPYEQYF. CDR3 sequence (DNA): TGTGCCAGCCACGTCGGGACACCTCCCTACGAGCAGTACTTC.

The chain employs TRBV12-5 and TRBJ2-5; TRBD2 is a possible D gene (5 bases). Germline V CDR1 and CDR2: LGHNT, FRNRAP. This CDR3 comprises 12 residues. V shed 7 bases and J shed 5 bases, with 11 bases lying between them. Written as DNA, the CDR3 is TGTGCTAGTGTAGGGAGTGAGGAGACCCAGTACTTC. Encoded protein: CASVGSEETQYF.

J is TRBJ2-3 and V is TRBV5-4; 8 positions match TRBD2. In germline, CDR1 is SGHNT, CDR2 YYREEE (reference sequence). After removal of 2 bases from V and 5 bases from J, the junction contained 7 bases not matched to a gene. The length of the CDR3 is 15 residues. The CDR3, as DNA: TGTGCCAGCAGCTTCGGGGGGGGCCGGGGAGATACGCAGTATTTT. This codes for CASSFGGGRGDTQYF.

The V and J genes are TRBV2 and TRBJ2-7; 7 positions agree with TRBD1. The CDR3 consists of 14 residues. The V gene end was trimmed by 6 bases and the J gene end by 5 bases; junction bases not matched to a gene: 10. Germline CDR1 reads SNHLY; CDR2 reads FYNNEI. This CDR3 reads CASRVTTGHHEQYF. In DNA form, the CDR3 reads TGTGCCAGCAGGGTGACGACAGGGCACCACGAGCAGTACTTC.

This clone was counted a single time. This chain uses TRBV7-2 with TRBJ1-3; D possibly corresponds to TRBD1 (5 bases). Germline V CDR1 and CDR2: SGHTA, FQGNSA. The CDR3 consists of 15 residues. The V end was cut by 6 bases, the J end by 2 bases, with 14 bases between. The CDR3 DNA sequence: TGTGCCAGCAGTTTTATTGGGGCCCCTGGAAACACCATATATTTT. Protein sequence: CASSFIGAPGNTIYF.

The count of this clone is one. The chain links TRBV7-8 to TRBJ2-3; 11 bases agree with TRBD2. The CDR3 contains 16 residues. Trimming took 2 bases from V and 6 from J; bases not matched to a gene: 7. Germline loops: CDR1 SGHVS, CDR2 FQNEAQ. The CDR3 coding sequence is TGTGCCAGCAGCTTATCTCTAGCGGGGGGCGATGATACGCAGTATTTT. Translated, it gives CASSLSLAGGDDTQYF.

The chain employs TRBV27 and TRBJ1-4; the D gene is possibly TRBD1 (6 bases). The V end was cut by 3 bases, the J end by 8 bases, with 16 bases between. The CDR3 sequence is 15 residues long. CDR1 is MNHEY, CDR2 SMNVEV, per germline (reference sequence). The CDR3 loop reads CASSFGRSGDEKLFF. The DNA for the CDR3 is TGTGCCAGCAGTTTCGGTCGCTCAGGGGACGAAAAACTGTTTTTT.

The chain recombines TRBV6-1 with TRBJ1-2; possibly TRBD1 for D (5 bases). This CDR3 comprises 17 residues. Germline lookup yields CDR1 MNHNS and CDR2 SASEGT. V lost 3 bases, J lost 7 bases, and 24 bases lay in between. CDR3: CASSEGPDGGRIRGYTF. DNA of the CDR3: TGTGCCAGCAGTGAGGGGCCCGATGGAGGGCGGATCCGTGGCTACACCTTC.

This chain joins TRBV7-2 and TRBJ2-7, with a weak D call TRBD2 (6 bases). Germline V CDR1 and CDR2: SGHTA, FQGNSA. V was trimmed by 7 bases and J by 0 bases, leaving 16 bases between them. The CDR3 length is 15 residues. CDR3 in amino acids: CASILSQGLSYEQYF. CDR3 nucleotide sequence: TGTGCCAGCATTCTCTCCCAGGGACTCTCCTACGAGCAGTACTTC.

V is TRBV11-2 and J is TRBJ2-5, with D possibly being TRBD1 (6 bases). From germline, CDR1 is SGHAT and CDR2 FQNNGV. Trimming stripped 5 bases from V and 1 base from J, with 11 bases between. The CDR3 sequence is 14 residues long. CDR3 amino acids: CASSRGQTQETQYF. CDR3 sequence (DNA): TGTGCCAGCAGCCGTGGACAGACCCAAGAGACCCAGTACTTC.

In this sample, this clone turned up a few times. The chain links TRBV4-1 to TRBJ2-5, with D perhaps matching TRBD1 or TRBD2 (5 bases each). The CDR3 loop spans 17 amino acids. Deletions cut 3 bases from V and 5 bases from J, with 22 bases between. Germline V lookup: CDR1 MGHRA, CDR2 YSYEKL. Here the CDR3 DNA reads TGCGCCAGCAGCCAGCGACCATGGGACGCAGTGAGGGAGACCCAGTACTTC. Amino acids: CASSQRPWDAVRETQYF.

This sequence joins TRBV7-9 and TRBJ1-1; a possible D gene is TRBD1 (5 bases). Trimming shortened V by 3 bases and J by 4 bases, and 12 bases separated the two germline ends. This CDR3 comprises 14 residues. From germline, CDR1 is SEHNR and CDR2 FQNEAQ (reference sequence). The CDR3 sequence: CASSFRGGITEAFF. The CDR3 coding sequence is TGTGCCAGCAGCTTTAGGGGAGGGATCACTGAAGCTTTCTTT. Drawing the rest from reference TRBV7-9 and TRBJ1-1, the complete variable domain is DTGVSQNPRHKITKRGQNVTFRCDPISEHNRLYWYRQTLGQGPEFLTYFQNEAQLEKSRLLSDRFSAERPKGSFSTLEIQRTEQGDSAMYLCASSFRGGITEAFFGQGTRLTVV.